This T cell receptor (beta chain) is drawn from a study of blood T cell repertoires in COVID-19. Study in general: Samples came from the United States, Italy and Spain, spanning acute and convalescent COVID-19. The analysed material was cDNA or gDNA that came from T cells, B-cell-depleted T cells, or PBMCs.

Per the original data handling: Amplification of reference gene primers provided the estimated nucleated cell counts. Sequenced by immunoSEQ multiplex PCR; TCRdb stores in-frame clones only, minus some. The V and J calls and clone size come from that table; D and trimming were worked out from the DNA. This table has approximately 130,000 clones, roughly 85% appearing once. The CDR3 has 14 residues. Germline V CDR1 and CDR2: SGHTA, FQGNSA. Between the trimmed V and J ends, which lost 2 bases and 0 bases, there was a span of 7 bases. The TCR comes from a human donor in a cohort sampled during active COVID-19. The genes are TRBV7-2 and TRBJ1-1, with D uncertain. The sample consisted of peripheral blood. The CDR3 loop is CASSLKAMNTEAFF. The CDR3 DNA reads TGTGCCAGCAGCTTAAAAGCGATGAACACTGAAGCTTTCTTT.